This T cell receptor (beta chain) was identified in a study of lymphopenia after photon versus proton radiotherapy. The study, taken as a whole, reports: Photon-treated patients lost naive T cells and TCR diversity; proton-treated stayed stable. Only patients who died were analyzed for survival; proton advantage is unproven. After lymphocyte nadir, photon-treated repertoires showed oligoclonal expansion, especially CD8+ Temra.

Measured with immunoSEQ multiplex PCR; TCRdb has only the in-frame clones, and not every one. Of tens of thousands of clones listed, approximately 90% are singletons. Turning to this clone: As yet, its antigen is unknown.

This sample comprised peripheral blood, obtained from a patient treated with photon-based radiotherapy. The clonotype originates from a woman aged 70-85 years with pancreatic cancer.

Here the CDR3 DNA reads TGTGCCAGCAGTTACCCAAATTCACCCCTCCACTTT. It specifies CASSYPNSPLHF. The gene calls are TRBV6-5 and TRBJ1-6, with no clear D. With 2 bases removed from V and 7 bases from J, the gap between germline ends came to 3 bases. Per the germline V gene, CDR1 is MNHEY and CDR2 is SVGAGI. CDR3 length equals 12 residues.